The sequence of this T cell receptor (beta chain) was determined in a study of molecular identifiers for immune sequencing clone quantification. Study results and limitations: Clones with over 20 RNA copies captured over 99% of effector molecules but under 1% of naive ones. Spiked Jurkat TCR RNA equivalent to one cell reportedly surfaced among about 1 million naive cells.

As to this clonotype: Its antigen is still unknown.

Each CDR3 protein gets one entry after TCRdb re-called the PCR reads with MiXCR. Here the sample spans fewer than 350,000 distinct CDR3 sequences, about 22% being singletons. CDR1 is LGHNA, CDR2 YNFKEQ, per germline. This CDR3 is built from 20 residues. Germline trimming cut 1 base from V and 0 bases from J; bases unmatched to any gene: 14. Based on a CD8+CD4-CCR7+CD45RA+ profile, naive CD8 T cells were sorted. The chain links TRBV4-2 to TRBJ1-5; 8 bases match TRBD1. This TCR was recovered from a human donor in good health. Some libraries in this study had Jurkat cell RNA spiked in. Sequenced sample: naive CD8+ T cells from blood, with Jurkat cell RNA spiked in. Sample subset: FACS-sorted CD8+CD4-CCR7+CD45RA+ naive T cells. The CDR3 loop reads CASSQGGQGPILNSNQPQHF. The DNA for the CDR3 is TGTGCCAGCAGCCAAGGTGGACAGGGCCCTATCTTGAATAGCAATCAGCCCCAGCATTTT.